Listed here is a single TCR beta chain. Its antigen is not known. Healthy Caucasian individuals made up all the donors. This record comes from a study of identical twins. Germline V gene lookup returns CDR1 MDHEN and CDR2 SYDVKM. The CDR3 extends over 17 amino acids. V trimming: 6 bases; J trimming: 0 bases; junction bases outside the gene matches: 6. Study-wide points: Invariant populations such as MAIT and iNKT cells could partly muddle zero-insertion analyses.

TCRdb re-called the 5' RACE reads with MiXCR, one entry per CDR3 protein. The repertoire consists of 1.5 million to 2 million distinct CDR3 sequences, with around a third occurring once and the leading ten covering around 0.25%. The gene calls are TRBV28 and TRBJ2-6, with 9 bases fitting TRBD2. The sequenced sample was cord blood. This receptor was obtained from a newborn girl in good health. The CDR3 sequence: CASRATSGLSGANVLTF. CDR3 in DNA: TGTGCCAGCAGGGCGACTAGCGGCCTCTCTGGGGCCAACGTCCTGACTTTC.